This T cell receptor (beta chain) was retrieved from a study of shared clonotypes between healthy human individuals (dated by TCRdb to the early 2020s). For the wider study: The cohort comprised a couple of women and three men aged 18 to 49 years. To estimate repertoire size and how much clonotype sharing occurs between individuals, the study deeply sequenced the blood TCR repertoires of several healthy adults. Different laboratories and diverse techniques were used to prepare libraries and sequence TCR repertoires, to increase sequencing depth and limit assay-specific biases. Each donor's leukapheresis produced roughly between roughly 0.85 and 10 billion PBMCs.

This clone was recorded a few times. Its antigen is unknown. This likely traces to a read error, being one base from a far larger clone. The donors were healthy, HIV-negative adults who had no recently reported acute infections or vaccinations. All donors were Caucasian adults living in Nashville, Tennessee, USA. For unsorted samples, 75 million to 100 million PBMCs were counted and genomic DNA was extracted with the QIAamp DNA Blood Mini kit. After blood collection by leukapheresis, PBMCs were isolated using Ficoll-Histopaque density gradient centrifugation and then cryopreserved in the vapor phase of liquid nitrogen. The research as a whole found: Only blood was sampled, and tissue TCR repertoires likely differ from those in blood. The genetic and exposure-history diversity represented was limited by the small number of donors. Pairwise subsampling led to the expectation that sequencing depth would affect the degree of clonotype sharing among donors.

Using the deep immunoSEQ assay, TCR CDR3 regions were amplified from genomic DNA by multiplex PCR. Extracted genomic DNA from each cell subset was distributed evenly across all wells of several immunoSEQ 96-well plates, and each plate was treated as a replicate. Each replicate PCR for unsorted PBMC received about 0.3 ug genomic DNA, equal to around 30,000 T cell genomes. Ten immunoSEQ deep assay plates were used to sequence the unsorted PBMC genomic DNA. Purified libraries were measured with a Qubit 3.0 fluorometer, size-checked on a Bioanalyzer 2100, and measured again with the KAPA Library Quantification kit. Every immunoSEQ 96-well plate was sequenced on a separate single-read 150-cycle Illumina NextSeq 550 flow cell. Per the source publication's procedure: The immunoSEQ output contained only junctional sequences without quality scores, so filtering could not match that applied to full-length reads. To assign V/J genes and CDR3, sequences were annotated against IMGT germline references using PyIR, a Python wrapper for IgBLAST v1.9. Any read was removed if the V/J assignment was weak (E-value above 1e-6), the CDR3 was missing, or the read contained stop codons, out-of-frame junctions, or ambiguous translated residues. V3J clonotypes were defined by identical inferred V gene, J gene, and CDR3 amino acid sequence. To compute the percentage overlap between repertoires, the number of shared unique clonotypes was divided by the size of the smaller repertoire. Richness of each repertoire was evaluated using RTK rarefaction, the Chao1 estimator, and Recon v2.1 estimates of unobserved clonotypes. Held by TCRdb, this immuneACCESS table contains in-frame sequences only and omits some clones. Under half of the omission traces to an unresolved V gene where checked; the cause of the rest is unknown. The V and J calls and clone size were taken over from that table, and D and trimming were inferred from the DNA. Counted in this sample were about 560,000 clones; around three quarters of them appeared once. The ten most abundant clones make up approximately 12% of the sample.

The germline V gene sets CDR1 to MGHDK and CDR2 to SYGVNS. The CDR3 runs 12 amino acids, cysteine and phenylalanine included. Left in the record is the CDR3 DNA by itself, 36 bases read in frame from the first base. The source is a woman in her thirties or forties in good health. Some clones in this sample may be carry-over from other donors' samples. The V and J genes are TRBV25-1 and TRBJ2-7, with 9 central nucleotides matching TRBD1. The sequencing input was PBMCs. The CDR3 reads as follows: CASGTGTYERYF. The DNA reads TGTGCCAGCGGGACAGGGACCTACGAGCGGTACTTC.